This entry lists 26 T cell receptor beta chains sequenced from one sample in a study of T cells after posttransplantation cyclophosphamide. Libraries were prepared by immunoSEQ multiplex PCR; TCRdb keeps only in-frame clonotypes and omits some of them. The sample shows some 11,000 clones, none of them appearing just once. A marrow graft followed busulfan-fludarabine conditioning, with cyclophosphamide on days +3 and +4. Material: PBMCs, obtained after allogeneic stem cell transplant with posttransplant cyclophosphamide. The receptors here all came from a female patient between 35 and 55 years old who received an allogeneic stem cell transplant from a related donor, was CMV-positive, and had acute GVHD only. Part of the T cell pool may stem from the graft donor.

The J gene is TRBJ2-1, the V gene TRBV4-2, with TRBD2 matching 9 bases. Germline V lookup: CDR1 LGHNA, CDR2 YNFKEQ. The J segment lost 5 bases and the V segment lost 0 bases, leaving 5 bases of the junction unmatched. The CDR3 is 16 residues long. The CDR3 bases are TGTGCCAGCAGCCAAGAAGCGTCTAGCGGGGACAATGAGCAGTTCTTC. Protein sequence: CASSQEASSGDNEQFF.

Many counts were recorded for this clone. The chain employs TRBV18 and TRBJ1-4; D call uncertain. Germline assignment: CDR1 KGHSH and CDR2 LQKENI. The V end lost 6 bases, the J end lost 6 bases, and 14 bases lay between the germline ends. The CDR3 runs to 14 residues. CDR3 bases: TGTGCCAGCTCCCCCATATTCGGGGATGAAAAACTGTTTTTT. This sequence encodes CASSPIFGDEKLFF.

The J gene is TRBJ2-1, the V gene TRBV18; 15 bases map to TRBD2. V dropped 1 base and J dropped 6; count of bases not matched to a gene: 4. The CDR3 loop spans 17 amino acids. Looked up from germline, CDR1 is KGHSH and CDR2 is LQKENI. CDR3 residues: CASSPRTSGGAGNEQFF. The CDR3 region has the DNA TGTGCCAGCTCACCACGGACTAGCGGGGGGGCTGGCAATGAGCAGTTCTTC.

This sequence joins TRBV29-1 and TRBJ2-5, with 9 positions matching TRBD2. Germline CDR1 is SQVTM and CDR2 is ANQGSEA. CDR3 length: 18 residues. The junction had 16 bases not matched to a gene; V was cut back by 2 bases and J by 3 bases. The CDR3 coding sequence is TGCAGCGTTGAACTAGGGAGGCTAGCGGGATCCCGTGAAGAGACCCAGTACTTC. It translates to CSVELGRLAGSREETQYF.

This clone has ten or more counts. CDR3 sequence reads: CASSLPGQGSRNEQFF. CDR3 in DNA: TGTGCCAGCAGCCTCCCAGGGCAGGGAAGCCGTAATGAGCAGTTCTTC. The chain is built from TRBV14 and TRBJ2-1; tentatively, D is TRBD1 (5 bases). The germline V and J ends were trimmed by 4 bases and 7 bases, with 20 bases remaining between them. The germline V gene has CDR1 SGHDN and CDR2 FVKESK. The CDR3 covers 16 residues.

There are many counts of this clone. The chain is built from TRBV6-5 and TRBJ2-7; 11 positions match TRBD2. Trimming cost V 9 bases and J 0 bases; bases outside gene matches: 7. Germline V gives CDR1 MNHEY, CDR2 SVGAGI. CDR3 length equals 15 residues. The CDR3 protein is CARFRLAGSSYEQYV. The CDR3 region has the DNA TGTGCCAGATTCAGACTAGCGGGGAGCTCCTACGAGCAGTACGTC.

This clone was observed a few times. This is likely an artifact of a read error, given a far larger clone one base away. The CDR3 end shows no conserved phenylalanine or tryptophan, and so a read error is likely. The chain employs TRBV7-7 and TRBJ2-2, with 8 bases that match TRBD1. J gave up 6 bases and V 7 bases, and 7 bases lay outside the gene matches. This CDR3 spans 14 amino acids. Germline loops: CDR1 SSHAT, CDR2 FNYEAQ (reference sequence). CDR3 loop: CASTTTGDAGELFL. The CDR3 DNA follows: TGTGCCAGCACCACGACAGGGGATGCCGGGGAGCTGTTTCTT.

This clone was recorded a few times. The V gene is TRBV4-3, the J gene TRBJ2-5, with 7 bases that match TRBD2. This CDR3 comprises 17 residues. Germline CDR1 reads LGHNA; CDR2 reads YSLEER. The V segment lost 0 bases and the J segment 1 base; nucleotides outside the gene matches: 8. The CDR3: CASSQEPPGTIQETQYF. Here the CDR3 DNA reads TGCGCCAGCAGCCAAGAGCCCCCCGGGACTATCCAAGAGACCCAGTACTTC.

This clone was counted at least ten times. This chain links TRBV4-3 with TRBJ1-1; 7 bases agree with TRBD1. Germline CDR1 is LGHNA and CDR2 is YSLEER. This CDR3 region has 15 residues. The trim removed 1 base at V and 4 bases at J, leaving 6 bases unmatched. The CDR3 DNA reads TGCGCCAGCAGCCAAGGGTACCAGGGGGGCACTGAAGCTTTCTTT. Residues: CASSQGYQGGTEAFF.

The chain uses TRBV13 and TRBJ2-5; 9 bases are a match to TRBD2. The CDR3 is made up of 17 amino acids. The V gene's germline CDR1 is PRHDT and CDR2 FYEKMQ (reference sequence). V lost 0 bases to trimming and J lost 5 bases; unmatched junction nucleotides: 10. DNA for the CDR3: TGTGCCAGCAGCTTAGGAAGCGGGGGGTTTTTACGGGAGACCCAGTACTTC. It is translated as CASSLGSGGFLRETQYF.

This clone appeared many times. The rearrangement links TRBV5-1 to TRBJ1-1, with 9 bases matching TRBD1. The CDR3 is 17 residues long. The J segment lost 0 bases and the V segment lost 0 bases, leaving 6 bases of the junction unmatched. Germline assignment: CDR1 SGHRS and CDR2 YFSETQ. The CDR3 loop reads CASSLVTGGILNTEAFF. The DNA for the CDR3 is TGCGCCAGCAGCTTGGTAACAGGGGGCATTTTGAACACTGAAGCTTTCTTT.

This clone was recorded many times. CDR3 sequence (DNA): TGCGCCAGCAGCTTGACAGGGACTAGCGGGGGGAAAGAGACCCAGTACTTC. Amino acids: CASSLTGTSGGKETQYF. This chain connects TRBV5-1 to TRBJ2-5, with 15 bases that match TRBD2. Germline values: CDR1 SGHRS, CDR2 YFSETQ. The junction had 4 bases not matched to a gene; V was cut back by 1 base and J by 3 bases. The CDR3 consists of 17 residues.

In this sample, this clone turned up many times. This chain connects TRBV5-1 to TRBJ1-4; tentatively, D is TRBD1 (5 bases). Germline loops: CDR1 SGHRS, CDR2 YFSETQ. The CDR3 covers 15 residues. Between the trimmed V and J ends, which lost 0 bases and 7 bases, there was a span of 13 bases. The CDR3 DNA sequence: TGCGCCAGCAGCTTGGCGGACCCGGACATTGAAAAACTGTTTTTT. It translates to CASSLADPDIEKLFF.

This clone was counted many times. The rearrangement joins TRBV11-2 to TRBJ2-5, with a tentative D call TRBD2 (6 bases). Germline values: CDR1 SGHAT, CDR2 FQNNGV. Trimming pared 6 bases from V and 1 base from J, leaving 12 bases between. There are 14 residues in the CDR3. The CDR3 spells CASRTRWGQETQYF. CDR3 bases: TGTGCCAGCAGGACTAGATGGGGCCAAGAGACCCAGTACTTC.

This clone occurred many times. The J gene is TRBJ2-1, the V gene TRBV29-1; 13 nucleotides align to TRBD2. Looked up from germline, CDR1 is SQVTM and CDR2 is ANQGSEA. This CDR3 has 14 residues. Trimming removed 7 bases from V and 4 bases from J; junction bases left unmatched: 4. The CDR3 loop is CSAGLAGLYNEQFF. The DNA of the CDR3 is TGCAGCGCGGGACTAGCGGGGTTATACAATGAGCAGTTCTTC.

Ten or more counts support this clone. The chain couples TRBV6-5 to TRBJ1-4, with a weak D call TRBD1 (6 bases). The germline V gene has CDR1 MNHEY and CDR2 SVGAGI. Trimming left V 2 bases short and J 8 bases short, with 12 bases between. The CDR3 is 14 residues long. The CDR3 reads CASSYLRGGEKLFF. Here the CDR3 DNA reads TGTGCCAGCAGTTACCTCAGGGGTGGAGAAAAACTGTTTTTT.

The rearrangement joins TRBV19 to TRBJ2-5; D gene uncertain. V shed 6 bases and J shed 5 bases, with 13 bases lying between them. Looked up from germline, CDR1 is LNHDA and CDR2 is SQIVND (reference sequence). There are 13 residues in the CDR3. This chain's CDR3 is CASSSSGRETQYF. The CDR3 DNA reads TGTGCCAGTAGCTCTTCAGGTCGGGAGACCCAGTACTTC.

The table lists this clone with many counts. The gene calls are TRBV19 and TRBJ2-3, with D unclear. V lost 4 bases, J lost 6 bases, and 11 bases lay in between. The CDR3 loop spans 13 amino acids. Germline lookup yields CDR1 LNHDA and CDR2 SQIVND (reference sequence). DNA of the CDR3: TGTGCCAGTAGTAGAACTCGGTGGGATACGCAGTATTTT. It yields the protein CASSRTRWDTQYF.

The sample holds a few counts of this clone. This rearrangement joins TRBV7-2 to TRBJ2-3; the D is unclear. The CDR3 totals 16 residues. Trimming stripped 2 bases from V and 2 bases from J, with 14 bases between. Germline CDR1 and CDR2: SGHTA and FQGNSA. The chain's CDR3 is CASSLFANWYTDTQYF. The CDR3 nucleotides are TGTGCCAGCAGCTTATTCGCGAATTGGTACACAGATACGCAGTATTTT.

The chain employs TRBV25-1 and TRBJ2-5; 8 bases line up with TRBD2. Germline V CDR1 and CDR2: MGHDK, SYGVNS. The trim removed 11 bases at V and 2 bases at J, leaving 4 bases unmatched. The CDR3 is made up of 12 amino acids. The DNA for the CDR3 is TGTGCCTCCTCGGGGGGGCAAGAGACCCAGTACTTC. Its translation: CASSGGQETQYF.

This clone was seen repeatedly, ten times or more. V is TRBV11-2 and J is TRBJ1-2, with D perhaps TRBD1 (5 bases). Germline CDR1 SGHAT, CDR2 FQNNGV. This CDR3 has 12 residues. Trimming took off 3 bases at V and 7 bases at J, with 9 bases between the two ends. The CDR3 here is CASSFQGGGYTF. CDR3 coding DNA: TGTGCCAGCAGCTTCCAGGGAGGTGGCTACACCTTC.

This clone was picked up many times. In nucleotides, the CDR3 is TGTGCCAGTAGTGTAATCGACAGGGGGAATGAAAAACTGTTTTTT. This encodes CASSVIDRGNEKLFF. This rearrangement joins TRBV19 to TRBJ1-4; 9 bases agree with TRBD1. From germline, CDR1 is LNHDA and CDR2 SQIVND (reference sequence). CDR3 length: 15 residues. J gave up 5 bases and V 5 bases, and 6 bases lay outside the gene matches.

In its sample, this clone was seen many times. The chain couples TRBV5-1 to TRBJ1-6, with D possibly TRBD1 on 6 matching bases. Trimming shortened V by 0 bases and J by 5 bases, and 15 bases separated the two germline ends. The CDR3 consists of 17 residues. Germline V CDR1 and CDR2: SGHRS, YFSETQ. The CDR3 bases are TGCGCCAGCAGCTTGGCCGCCAGGGGCGCCGATAATTCACCCCTCCACTTT. This codes for CASSLAARGADNSPLHF.

This clone showed up many times. This chain links TRBV18 with TRBJ2-1; TRBD2 agrees at 14 bases. V dropped 0 bases and J dropped 3; count of bases not matched to a gene: 4. This CDR3 is 18 amino acids long. Germline CDR1 is KGHSH and CDR2 is LQKENI. CDR3 region: CASSPPTSGGAGYNEQFF. The CDR3 region has the DNA TGTGCCAGCTCACCACCGACTAGCGGGGGGGCGGGCTACAATGAGCAGTTCTTC.

This clone was recorded many times. The chain employs TRBV5-5 and TRBJ1-1; D is undetermined. The CDR3 contains 16 residues. Trimming stripped 1 base from V and 0 bases from J, with 13 bases between. Germline lookup yields CDR1 SGHKS and CDR2 YYEKEE (reference sequence). The CDR3 reads CASSLLTPGLNTEAFF. As DNA, the CDR3 is TGTGCCAGCAGCTTGCTCACCCCAGGCTTGAACACTGAAGCTTTCTTT.

Ten or more counts support this clone. The V call is TRBV19, the J call TRBJ1-4, with D uncertain. Germline V gene sequence: CDR1 LNHDA, CDR2 SQIVND (reference sequence). V was cut by 3 bases and J by 5 bases, with 7 bases left in between. The CDR3 loop spans 13 amino acids. The DNA for the CDR3 is TGTGCCAGTAGTATCCCCCCGAATGAAAAACTGTTTTTT. It is translated as CASSIPPNEKLFF.